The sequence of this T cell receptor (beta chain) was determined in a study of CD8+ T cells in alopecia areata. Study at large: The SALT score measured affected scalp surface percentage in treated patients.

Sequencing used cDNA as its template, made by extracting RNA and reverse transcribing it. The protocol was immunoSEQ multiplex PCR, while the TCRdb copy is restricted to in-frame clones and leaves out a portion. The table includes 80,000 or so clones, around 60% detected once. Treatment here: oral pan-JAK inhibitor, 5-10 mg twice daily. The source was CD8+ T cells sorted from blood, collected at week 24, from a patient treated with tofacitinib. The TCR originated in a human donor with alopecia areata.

The CDR3, as DNA: TGTGCCAGCAGTTACTCAGACAGGACCAACTATGGCTACACCTTC. Its translation is CASSYSDRTNYGYTF. The J gene is TRBJ1-2, the V gene TRBV6-6, with TRBD1 as a possible D gene (6 bases). The CDR3 runs 15 residues. Per germline, CDR1 MNHNY and CDR2 SVGAGI (reference sequence). The V gene lost 0 bases and the J gene lost 2 bases, with 10 bases spanning the gap.